This is a list of T cell receptor beta chains from one sample in a study of yellow fever vaccine responses in identical twins. TCRdb fed the RT-PCR reads into MiXCR, producing one record per CDR3 protein. The table records tens of thousands of distinct CDR3 sequences, under 85% of them present only once. This specimen consisted of T cells from blood (PBMCs), unsorted or a sorted subset (not recorded which), obtained before or after yellow fever vaccination (not recorded which). These receptors came from a woman between 18 and 29 years old who received the yellow fever vaccine. Both conserved end residues are part of each CDR3. D genes are given only for firm matches. Expanded clones are given a class, and other clones once, few, many or no size at all.

j_call: TRBJ2-7; clone_size: .; v_call: TRBV18; d_call: TRBD1; cdr3_nt: TGTGCCAGCTCACCACCGGGACAGGGTCCCTACGAGCAGTACTTC; cdr3_aa: CASSPPGQGPYEQYF
j_call: TRBJ2-3; clone_size: .; v_call: TRBV6-1; d_call: TRBD2; cdr3_nt: TGTGCCAGCAAGGGGACTAGCGGAGGAGCCACAGATACGCAGTATTTT; cdr3_aa: CASKGTSGGATDTQYF
j_call: TRBJ1-5; clone_size: .; v_call: TRBV5-1; d_call: .; cdr3_nt: TGCGCCAGCAGCCCGGGACCTGGCAATCAGCCCCAGCATTTT; cdr3_aa: CASSPGPGNQPQHF
j_call: TRBJ2-1; clone_size: .; v_call: TRBV12-3/TRBV12-4; d_call: TRBD2; cdr3_nt: TGTGCCACCCAGCCCACTAGCGGGAGCTATGAGCAGTTCTTC; cdr3_aa: CATQPTSGSYEQFF
j_call: TRBJ2-3; clone_size: .; v_call: TRBV2; d_call: .; cdr3_nt: TGTGCCTCACAGGGACCACTGAACACAGATACGCAGTATTTT; cdr3_aa: CASQGPLNTDTQYF
j_call: TRBJ2-3; clone_size: .; v_call: TRBV12-3/TRBV12-4; d_call: TRBD2; cdr3_nt: TGTGCCAGCAGTTTAGTGACTAGCTACACAGATACGCAGTATTTT; cdr3_aa: CASSLVTSYTDTQYF
j_call: TRBJ2-5; clone_size: .; v_call: TRBV3-1; d_call: .; cdr3_nt: TGTGCCAGCAGCCAGGGAATGACACAAGAGACCCAGTACTTC; cdr3_aa: CASSQGMTQETQYF
j_call: TRBJ2-5; clone_size: once; v_call: TRBV11-1; d_call: TRBD1; cdr3_nt: TGTGCCAGCACCACCCGGGACAGCCAAGAGACCCAGTACTTC; cdr3_aa: CASTTRDSQETQYF
j_call: TRBJ2-1; clone_size: once; v_call: TRBV20-1; d_call: TRBD2; cdr3_nt: TGCAGTGCTACGTCGTTCGGGGGGAATTACAATGAGCAGTTCTTC; cdr3_aa: CSATSFGGNYNEQFF
j_call: TRBJ2-5; clone_size: .; v_call: TRBV6-5; d_call: .; cdr3_nt: TGTGCCAGCAATTTAGGGCCCCGATGCTTC; cdr3_aa: CASNLGPRCF
j_call: TRBJ2-3; clone_size: .; v_call: TRBV11-2; d_call: .; cdr3_nt: TGTGCCAGCAGCTTAGTTTGGAGTTTTTCGGGACCCACAGATACGCAGTATTTT; cdr3_aa: CASSLVWSFSGPTDTQYF
j_call: TRBJ1-1; clone_size: .; v_call: TRBV18; d_call: .; cdr3_nt: TGTGCCAGCTCACCAATTAGCGGGATGGCTGAAGCTTTCTTT; cdr3_aa: CASSPISGMAEAFF
j_call: TRBJ2-3; clone_size: once; v_call: TRBV20-1; d_call: .; cdr3_nt: TGCAGTGCTAGATCGACCGAGGGTGATACGCAGTATTTT; cdr3_aa: CSARSTEGDTQYF
j_call: TRBJ2-7; clone_size: .; v_call: TRBV29-1; d_call: .; cdr3_nt: TGCAGCGTTGAACTAGCTGTGCACGAGCAGTACTTC; cdr3_aa: CSVELAVHEQYF
j_call: TRBJ2-5; clone_size: .; v_call: TRBV27; d_call: .; cdr3_nt: TGTGCCAGCGGCCTTTTCCAAGAGACCCAGTACTTC; cdr3_aa: CASGLFQETQYF
j_call: TRBJ2-1; clone_size: .; v_call: TRBV12-3/TRBV12-4; d_call: .; cdr3_nt: TGTGCCAGCAGCCCCTACTGGCCACCAGAGCAGTTCTTC; cdr3_aa: CASSPYWPPEQFF
j_call: TRBJ2-1; clone_size: .; v_call: TRBV13; d_call: .; cdr3_nt: TGTGCCAGCAGCCCTAGAGGGGGGCATGAGCAGTTCTTC; cdr3_aa: CASSPRGGHEQFF
j_call: TRBJ2-2; clone_size: .; v_call: TRBV12-3/TRBV12-4; d_call: .; cdr3_nt: TGTGCCAGTTCACAGGGTTTTGGGGAGCTGTTTTTT; cdr3_aa: CASSQGFGELFF
j_call: TRBJ2-7; clone_size: .; v_call: TRBV28; d_call: .; cdr3_nt: TGTGCCAGCAGTTCTCGCGGGAAAAACTACGAGCAGTACTTC; cdr3_aa: CASSSRGKNYEQYF
j_call: TRBJ1-3; clone_size: .; v_call: TRBV6-5; d_call: TRBD1; cdr3_nt: TGTGCCAGCAGTTCTGGACAGGCTCTGGAGGGCACCATATATTTT; cdr3_aa: CASSSGQALEGTIYF
j_call: TRBJ2-7; clone_size: .; v_call: TRBV11-3; d_call: .; cdr3_nt: TGTGCCAGCAGCTTAGATATGGCACCCCTGCAGTACTTC; cdr3_aa: CASSLDMAPLQYF
j_call: TRBJ2-7; clone_size: .; v_call: TRBV11-3; d_call: .; cdr3_nt: TGTGCCAGCAGTAACCGGCTCGGGGATTTGGGCGAGCAGTACTTC; cdr3_aa: CASSNRLGDLGEQYF
j_call: TRBJ1-5; clone_size: .; v_call: TRBV20-1; d_call: .; cdr3_nt: TGCAGTGCTAGCCGAGGGGCGGAGGGTCAGCCCCAGCATTTT; cdr3_aa: CSASRGAEGQPQHF
j_call: TRBJ2-5; clone_size: once; v_call: TRBV11-3; d_call: TRBD1; cdr3_nt: TGTGACAGCACCCCCAGTTGGACAGGGGGAGAGACCCAGTACTTC; cdr3_aa: CDSTPSWTGGETQYF
j_call: TRBJ1-2; clone_size: .; v_call: TRBV4-2; d_call: TRBD1; cdr3_nt: TGTGCCAGCAGCCTACCGGGACAGGCTGATATTTATGGCTACACCTTC; cdr3_aa: CASSLPGQADIYGYTF
j_call: TRBJ2-5; clone_size: .; v_call: TRBV6-2/TRBV6-3; d_call: .; cdr3_nt: TGTGCCAGCAGTTACCCCACCCTTGGGGGGTTGAGGGAGACCCAGTACTTC; cdr3_aa: CASSYPTLGGLRETQYF
j_call: TRBJ2-2; clone_size: .; v_call: TRBV11-2; d_call: TRBD2; cdr3_nt: TGTGCCAGCAGCGCGCTAGCGGGGGCGAACACCGGGGAGCTGTTTTTT; cdr3_aa: CASSALAGANTGELFF
j_call: TRBJ2-1; clone_size: .; v_call: TRBV11-3; d_call: .; cdr3_nt: TGTGCCAGCAGCTTAGGAGCGGGTCAACCCAATGAGCAGTTCTTC; cdr3_aa: CASSLGAGQPNEQFF
j_call: TRBJ1-2; clone_size: .; v_call: TRBV24-1; d_call: TRBD1; cdr3_nt: TGTGCCACCAGTGACGGATACAGGGGTGGCTACACCTTC; cdr3_aa: CATSDGYRGGYTF
j_call: TRBJ2-6; clone_size: .; v_call: TRBV29-1; d_call: .; cdr3_nt: TGCAGCGTAGAATTTGGCTCTGGGGCCAACATCCTGACTTTC; cdr3_aa: CSVEFGSGANILTF
j_call: TRBJ2-5; clone_size: few; v_call: TRBV29-1; d_call: .; cdr3_nt: TGCAGCGTTGGACAGCTCCAAGAGACCCAGTACTTC; cdr3_aa: CSVGQLQETQYF
j_call: TRBJ1-1; clone_size: .; v_call: TRBV6-1; d_call: .; cdr3_nt: TGTGCCAGCAGAAGCGTTGCTAACAGGGCCGAAGCTTTCTTT; cdr3_aa: CASRSVANRAEAFF
j_call: TRBJ1-5; clone_size: .; v_call: TRBV19; d_call: .; cdr3_nt: TGTGCCAGTCAAGGGGGAACGTGGCAGCCCCAGCATTTT; cdr3_aa: CASQGGTWQPQHF
j_call: TRBJ2-1; clone_size: few; v_call: TRBV1; d_call: .; cdr3_nt: TGCACCAGCAGCCAAGTACGAGTCGGGACTAGCGGGATTCGGTTC; cdr3_aa: CTSSQVRVGTSGIRF
j_call: TRBJ2-7; clone_size: few; v_call: TRBV7-2; d_call: .; cdr3_nt: TGTGCCAGCAGCTTAGCCGGGGGGCCCTACGAGCAGTACTTC; cdr3_aa: CASSLAGGPYEQYF